The 25 T cell receptor beta chains given below trace back to one sample, sequenced in a study of blood T cell repertoires in COVID-19. Method: immunoSEQ multiplex PCR; TCRdb's copy keeps in-frame clones and lacks some. This sample has hundreds of thousands of clones, with more than 75% found just once. Sequenced input: peripheral blood. The receptors here all came from a woman aged 55-69 years with COVID-19, enrolled during active disease.

The V gene is TRBV28, the J gene TRBJ1-5; weak D call: TRBD1 (5 bases). Per germline, CDR1 MDHEN and CDR2 SYDVKM. CDR3 length: 12 amino acids. The V gene lost 5 bases and the J gene lost 13 bases, with 15 bases spanning the gap. CDR3 region: CASSTTTVTQHF. The CDR3, as DNA: TGTGCCAGCAGTACGACGACAGTAACGCAGCATTTT.

J is TRBJ2-7 and V is TRBV4-1; 11 nucleotides align to TRBD1. With V trimmed by 3 bases and J by 2 bases, 6 bases remained unmatched. Germline V gene sequence: CDR1 MGHRA, CDR2 YSYEKL. The CDR3 loop spans 16 amino acids. The CDR3 DNA follows: TGCGCCAGCAGCCACACACCGGGACAGGGGGCCTACGAGCAGTACTTC. This sequence encodes CASSHTPGQGAYEQYF.

V and J are TRBV5-7 and TRBJ2-1, with 8 bases that match TRBD2. TRBV5-7 is an open reading frame whose function is uncertain. The V and J ends lost 3 bases and 6 bases, in that order; junction bases with no gene match: 5. CDR3 length: 14 residues. The CDR3 spells CASSYGLAGNEQFF. CDR3 DNA sequence: TGTGCCAGCAGCTACGGACTAGCAGGCAATGAGCAGTTCTTC.

The chain couples TRBV10-3 to TRBJ1-1, with 8 bases fitting TRBD1. Per the germline V gene, CDR1 is ENHRY and CDR2 is SYGVKD. The ends lost 7 bases at V and 2 bases at J; junction bases unmatched: 6. The CDR3 is made up of 14 amino acids. In DNA form, the CDR3 reads TGTGCCATCAAGGGACAGGATATCAACACTGAAGCTTTCTTT. Translated: CAIKGQDINTEAFF.

The rearrangement links TRBV9 to TRBJ2-7, with 8 bases that match TRBD1. V lost 3 bases to trimming and J lost 6 bases; unmatched junction nucleotides: 17. CDR3 length equals 17 residues. CDR1 is SGDLS, CDR2 YYNGEE, per germline. The CDR3: CASSETYSRTGKVEQYF. DNA for the CDR3: TGTGCCAGCAGCGAGACCTACTCTCGGACAGGGAAGGTCGAGCAGTACTTC.

The J gene is TRBJ2-7, the V gene TRBV28; D gene uncertain. V was pared by 3 bases and J by 5 bases, with 8 bases between. The germline gives CDR1 MDHEN, CDR2 SYDVKM. This CDR3 spans 12 amino acids. This CDR3 is CASSLWQNEQYF. In nucleotides, the CDR3 is TGTGCCAGCAGTTTGTGGCAGAACGAGCAGTACTTC.

V and J are TRBV11-2 and TRBJ2-7; D might be TRBD1 (6 bases). Germline-derived CDR1 and CDR2 are SGHAT and FQNNGV. Trimming took off 1 base at V and 1 base at J, with 17 bases between the two ends. This CDR3 is 17 amino acids long. The CDR3 DNA reads as TGTGCCAGCAGCTTAGTTTTGGGTGCGGACAGATCCTACGAGCAGTACTTC. This encodes CASSLVLGADRSYEQYF.

J is TRBJ1-1 and V is TRBV7-3, with a weak D call TRBD1 (6 bases). The CDR3 runs 15 residues. V was trimmed by 1 base and J by 4 bases, leaving 13 bases between them. Germline CDR1 SGHTA, CDR2 FQGTGA. CDR3 nucleotide sequence: TGTGCCAGCAGCTTAATGGCCAGGGGATCCACTGAAGCTTTCTTT. Protein sequence: CASSLMARGSTEAFF.

The chain recombines TRBV24-1 with TRBJ1-2; 8 bases fit TRBD1. Losses at the gene ends were 3 bases for V and 3 bases for J; bases not matched to a gene: 2. The CDR3 extends over 14 amino acids. CDR1 is KGHDR and CDR2 is SFDVKD in the germline V gene. The CDR3 region is CATSDATGDYGYTF. DNA of the CDR3: TGTGCCACCAGTGATGCGACAGGGGACTATGGCTACACCTTC.

This sequence joins TRBV13 and TRBJ1-1, with TRBD1 as a possible D gene (6 bases). Germline values: CDR1 PRHDT, CDR2 FYEKMQ (reference sequence). V was shortened by 7 bases and J by 6 bases, with 21 bases between the two germline ends. CDR3 length: 15 residues. The CDR3 protein is CASMTRGSMGAEAFF. The CDR3 DNA follows: TGTGCCAGCATGACCAGGGGCTCTATGGGGGCTGAAGCTTTCTTT.

This sequence joins TRBV2 and TRBJ1-1; 9 nucleotides agree with TRBD1. Germline CDR1 reads SNHLY; CDR2 reads FYNNEI. The CDR3 loop spans 15 amino acids. The V segment lost 3 bases and the J segment 2 bases; nucleotides outside the gene matches: 4. CDR3 in amino acids: CASSDLGQGNTEAFF. CDR3 DNA: TGTGCCAGCAGTGACTTGGGACAGGGTAACACTGAAGCTTTCTTT.

The chain carries TRBV7-6 and TRBJ1-1, with a weak D call TRBD1 (6 bases). There are 15 residues in the CDR3. Trimming cost V 3 bases and J 3 bases, with 14 bases left between them. Germline lookup yields CDR1 SGHVS and CDR2 FNYEAQ. CDR3 coding DNA: TGTGCCAGCAGCTTTCAGGGGCCGGTCGACACTGAAGCTTTCTTT. Translated: CASSFQGPVDTEAFF.

V usage is TRBV2 and J usage is TRBJ2-7, with D maybe TRBD1 (5 bases). Trimming shortened V by 3 bases and J by 7 bases, and 10 bases separated the two germline ends. The CDR3 totals 12 residues. Per germline, CDR1 SNHLY and CDR2 FYNNEI. CDR3 coding DNA: TGTGCCAGCAGTGAGTCAGGGCGTGAGCAGTACTTC. Translated: CASSESGREQYF.

The genes are TRBV15 and TRBJ2-7, with D uncertain. The CDR3 contains 15 residues. Germline CDR1 and CDR2: LNHNV and YYDKDF (reference sequence). V lost 0 bases and J 1 base, leaving 10 bases between the germline ends. CDR3 nucleotides: TGTGCCACCAGCAGAGATCCGCAACTTTCCTACGAGCAGTACTTC. It yields the protein CATSRDPQLSYEQYF. The full variable domain, rest sourced from reference TRBV15 and TRBJ2-7, is DAMVIQNPRYQVTQFGKPVTLSCSQTLNHNVMYWYQQKSSQAPKLLFHYYDKDFNNEADTPDNFQSRRPNTSFCFLDIRSPGLGDTAMYLCATSRDPQLSYEQYFGPGTRLTVT.

The chain combines TRBV10-2 with TRBJ1-2; maybe TRBD1 (5 bases). The V gene's germline CDR1 is WSHSY and CDR2 SAAADI. The CDR3 totals 12 residues. Trimming shortened V by 5 bases and J by 4 bases, and 8 bases separated the two germline ends. The CDR3 DNA follows: TGCGCCAGCAGTCAGGGACTCTATGGCTACACCTTC. It specifies CASSQGLYGYTF.

The chain carries TRBV5-1 and TRBJ2-1; possible D gene TRBD2, 7 bases. V lost 4 bases and J 6 bases, leaving 20 bases between the germline ends. Germline V gene lookup returns CDR1 SGHRS and CDR2 YFSETQ. The CDR3 has 16 residues. The CDR3 coding sequence is TGCGCCAGCAGCCCTTCACGGGGGGCAAGTAGCAATGAGCAGTTCTTC. Its protein product is CASSPSRGASSNEQFF. The full variable domain, with the rest looked up from reference TRBV5-1 and TRBJ2-1, is KAGVTQTPRYLIKTRGQQVTLSCSPISGHRSVSWYQQTPGQGLQFLFEYFSETQRNKGNFPGRFSGRQFSNSRSEMNVSTLELGDSALYLCASSPSRGASSNEQFFGPGTRLTVL.

This chain joins TRBV19 and TRBJ1-5; no clear D gene. V dropped 7 bases and J dropped 5 bases, with 18 bases sitting between them. This CDR3 spans 15 amino acids. Germline V lookup: CDR1 LNHDA, CDR2 SQIVND (reference sequence). CDR3 protein: CASKGADRPYQPQHF. For the CDR3, the DNA is TGTGCCAGTAAGGGAGCTGACCGTCCGTATCAGCCCCAGCATTTT. The variable domain in full, with the rest retrieved from reference TRBV19 and TRBJ1-5, is DGGITQSPKYLFRKEGQNVTLSCEQNLNHDAMYWYRQDPGQGLRLIYYSQIVNDFQKGDIAEGYSVSREKKESFPLTVTSAQKNPTAFYLCASKGADRPYQPQHFGDGTRLSIL.

This rearrangement joins TRBV28 to TRBJ2-7; the match to TRBD1 covers 10 bases. In germline, CDR1 is MDHEN, CDR2 SYDVKM. The CDR3 has 16 residues. The junction had 11 bases not matched to a gene; V was cut back by 3 bases and J by 6 bases. CDR3 loop: CASSFWGGTGEGEQYF. The CDR3 DNA reads as TGTGCCAGCAGTTTTTGGGGCGGGACAGGGGAGGGCGAGCAGTACTTC.

CDR3 sequence: CASSLTGGGLSLATNEKLFF. The CDR3 region has the DNA TGTGCCAGCTCACTCACAGGCGGAGGGCTATCACTTGCAACTAATGAAAAACTGTTTTTT. The chain joins TRBV18 to TRBJ1-4, with D maybe TRBD1 (5 bases). CDR1 is KGHSH, CDR2 LQKENI, per germline. This CDR3 is built from 20 residues. Between the trimmed V and J ends, which lost 4 bases and 0 bases, there was a span of 24 bases.

The rearrangement links TRBV7-2 to TRBJ1-2; 11 bases are a match to TRBD1. This CDR3 has 16 residues. V was pared by 5 bases and J by 2 bases, with 7 bases of the junction left unmatched. Per germline, CDR1 SGHTA and CDR2 FQGNSA. CDR3 in DNA: TGTGCCAGCAGCCCCTGGGACAGGGGGACAAACTATGGCTACACCTTC. Its protein product is CASSPWDRGTNYGYTF.

The chain employs TRBV15 and TRBJ1-2; D is undetermined. V was pared by 0 bases and J by 0 bases, with 17 bases between. The length of the CDR3 is 18 residues. CDR1 and CDR2 (germline): LNHNV, YYDKDF (reference sequence). The CDR3, as DNA: TGTGCCACCAGCAGAGAAGAACCAACCTCACTAGCTAACTATGGCTACACCTTC. Protein sequence: CATSREEPTSLANYGYTF. The full variable domain, rest sourced from reference TRBV15 and TRBJ1-2, is DAMVIQNPRYQVTQFGKPVTLSCSQTLNHNVMYWYQQKSSQAPKLLFHYYDKDFNNEADTPDNFQSRRPNTSFCFLDIRSPGLGDTAMYLCATSREEPTSLANYGYTFGSGTRLTVV.

The chain uses TRBV10-1 and TRBJ2-5; D is possibly TRBD1 (5 bases). The V gene's germline CDR1 is WNHNN and CDR2 SYGVQD (reference sequence). CDR3 length: 14 amino acids. Trimming left V 4 bases short and J 5 bases short, with 14 bases between. DNA of the CDR3: TGCGCCAGCAGTGCGGCCAGGGTGGGCGAGACCCAGTACTTC. Its translation is CASSAARVGETQYF.

The V gene is TRBV4-2, the J gene TRBJ1-2; D is unclear. CDR1 and CDR2 from the germline V gene are LGHNA and YNFKEQ. V was shortened by 0 bases and J by 1 base, with 9 bases between the two germline ends. The CDR3 contains 15 residues. CDR3 protein: CASSQERHINYGYTF. CDR3 sequence (DNA): TGTGCCAGCAGCCAAGAAAGACACATTAACTATGGCTACACCTTC.

CDR3 nucleotides: TGTGCCAGCAGCCAAGGAGTATCACTAGCGGGGATCCAAGAGACCCAGTACTTC. Amino acid sequence: CASSQGVSLAGIQETQYF. V and J are TRBV3-1 (or the pseudogene TRBV3-2) and TRBJ2-5; 10 nucleotides agree with TRBD2. The CDR3 contains 18 residues. Germline trimming cut 1 base from V and 1 base from J; bases unmatched to any gene: 9. CDR1 and CDR2 from the germline V gene are LGHDT and YNNKEL (reference sequence).

The V and J genes are TRBV18 and TRBJ1-1; no clear D. The CDR3 sequence is 13 residues long. V lost 3 bases, J lost 5 bases, and 10 bases lay in between. The germline V gene encodes CDR1 KGHSH and CDR2 LQKENI. The CDR3 sequence: CASSPGLGTEAFF. CDR3 bases: TGTGCCAGCTCACCCGGCCTCGGGACTGAAGCTTTCTTT.